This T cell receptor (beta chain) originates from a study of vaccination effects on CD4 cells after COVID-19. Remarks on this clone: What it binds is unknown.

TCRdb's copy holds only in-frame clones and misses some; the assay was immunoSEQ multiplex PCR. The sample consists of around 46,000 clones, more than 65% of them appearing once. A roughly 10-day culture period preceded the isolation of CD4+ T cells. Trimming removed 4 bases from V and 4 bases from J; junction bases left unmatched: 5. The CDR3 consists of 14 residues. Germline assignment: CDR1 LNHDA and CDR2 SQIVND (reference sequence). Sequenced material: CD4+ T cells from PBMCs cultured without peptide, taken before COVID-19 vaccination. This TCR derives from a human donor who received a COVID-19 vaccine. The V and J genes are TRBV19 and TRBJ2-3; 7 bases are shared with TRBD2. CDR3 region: CASSSGSWADTQYF. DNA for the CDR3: TGTGCCAGTAGTAGCGGGAGTTGGGCAGATACGCAGTATTTT.